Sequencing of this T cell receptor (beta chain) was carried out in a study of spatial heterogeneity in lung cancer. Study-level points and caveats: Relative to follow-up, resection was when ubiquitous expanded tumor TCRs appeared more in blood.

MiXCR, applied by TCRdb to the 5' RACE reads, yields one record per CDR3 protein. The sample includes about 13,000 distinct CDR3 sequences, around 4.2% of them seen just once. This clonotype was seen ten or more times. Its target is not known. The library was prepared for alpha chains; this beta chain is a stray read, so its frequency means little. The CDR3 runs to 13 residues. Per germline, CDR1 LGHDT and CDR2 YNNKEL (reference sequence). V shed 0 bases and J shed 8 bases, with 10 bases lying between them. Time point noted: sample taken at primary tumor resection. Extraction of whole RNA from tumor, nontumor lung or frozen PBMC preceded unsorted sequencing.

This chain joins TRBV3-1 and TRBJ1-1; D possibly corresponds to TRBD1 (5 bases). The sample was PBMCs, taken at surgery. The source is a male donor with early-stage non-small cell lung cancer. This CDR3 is CASSQDQGPEAFF. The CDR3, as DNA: TGTGCCAGCAGCCAAGATCAGGGTCCCGAAGCTTTCTTT.